This TCR beta chain is drawn from a study of T cell responses to AZD1222 COVID-19 vaccine (dated by TCRdb to 2020 to 2023). Background on the whole study: AZD1222 recipients whose second dose came at about 4 weeks and those whose second dose came at about 12 weeks were combined into one group, since spike-specific TCR depth and breadth did not differ between the two schedules. TCR sequencing covered 230 to 250 trial participants: 200 to 220 given two doses of AZD1222 and 26 given two doses of MenACWY control vaccine. Trial participants were enrolled into age subgroups of 18-55, 56-69 and 70-plus years, which contained 148, 28 and 57 TCR-sequenced participants, respectively. The full study reports these points: In the small 56-69-year group, the increase in depth fell short of significance, most likely because of low power. Only five to seven AZD1222 recipients were SARS-CoV-2 seropositive at baseline, limiting conclusions about previously exposed vaccinees. Spike-specific TCR breadth and depth rose significantly after two AZD1222 doses compared with day 0 and with MenACWY recipients. Nearly half of unique spike-specific TCRs reportedly recognized epitopes outside regions mutated in the B.1.351 and B.1.1.7 variants. No day 14 peak-response samples were available, so repertoires were characterized only after the peak T cell response. Most participants were white British and females outnumbered males, and the authors suggested that clonal diversity may have been underestimated. CD4 TCRs associated with the vaccine covered the entire spike protein, and the dominant responses were in regions 160-218 and 743-854.

The CDR3 regions of human TCRbeta chains were subjected to immunosequencing. Processing in the source paper ran as follows. TCRs in the repertoires were matched against a reference library of SARS-CoV-2-specific TCRs that had been generated with the MIRA antigen-specificity platform. Breadth was defined as the fraction of unique TCRs that were SARS-CoV-2-associated. Depth was defined as the fraction of total T cells that were SARS-CoV-2-associated. Using the MIRA data, every spike-specific TCR was mapped to the spike region that the TCR reacted to and assigned to either a CD4 or a CD8 class. Log10-transformed breadth and depth values were compared by one-way ANOVA with Sidak's multiple comparisons tests. TCRdb's version of the immuneACCESS table is confined to in-frame rearrangements and falls short of the full clone set. An unresolved V gene accounts for under half of the shortfall where checked; the remainder is of unknown origin. V, J and clone size were drawn from that table, and D and trimming were deduced from the DNA. The sample table contains tens of thousands of clones; only one count was recorded for about four fifths of them. The ten largest clones represent over 5% of the sample.

Concerning this clone itself: Its antigen remains unidentified. No much larger clonotype is one base removed from it; base qualities were not supplied.

For CDR1 and CDR2, the germline V gene lists SGHRS and YFSETQ. From cysteine to phenylalanine, the CDR3 is 15 amino acids long. Only the CDR3 DNA is retained, 45 bases long and in frame from the first base. V drops 3 bases and J drops 4 bases, leaving 14 bases in between. Explained via the paper, the time point label denotes: baseline before first vaccination. Samples from vaccinated people were obtained from the UK trials COV001 and COV002, which included a single-blind randomized controlled phase 2/3 trial of AZD1222 (ChAdOx1 nCoV-19) in healthy adults. For TCRbeta chain sequencing, PBMC samples were collected from trial participants at day 0 and at day 28 after the second dose.

Sample: peripheral blood, taken on day 0 of AZD1222 vaccination. In this chain, TRBV5-1 is recombined with TRBJ1-5, with a weak D call of TRBD1 (5 bases match). This TCR came from an adult in good health. The CDR3 in this case is CASSSEGAGNQPQHF. The nucleotides are TGCGCCAGCAGCTCCGAAGGGGCTGGGAATCAGCCCCAGCATTTT. The full variable domain, with segments outside the CDR3 supplied by the reference TRBV5-1 and TRBJ1-5 proteins, appears as KAGVTQTPRYLIKTRGQQVTLSCSPISGHRSVSWYQQTPGQGLQFLFEYFSETQRNKGNFPGRFSGRQFSNSRSEMNVSTLELGDSALYLCASSSEGAGNQPQHFGDGTRLSIL.